The sequence of this T cell receptor (beta chain) was determined in a study of T-cell memory formation after mild COVID-19. Study-level information: TCR clusters largely stayed donor specific.

5'RACE primed from the constant segment yielded TCR alpha and TCR beta cDNA libraries bearing sample barcodes and UMIs. Each CDR3 protein gets one entry after TCRdb re-called the 5' RACE reads with MiXCR. This table holds around 62,000 distinct CDR3 sequences, 28% found once. By frequency in the sample, this clonotype is medium-sized. The receptor was derived from a man aged 18 to 30 who had mild COVID-19 (a few samples of this study predate the infection). Cell type and time point are not known. Sequenced: PBMCs or a T cell subset sorted from them (not recorded which).

CDR3: CASSYKNTGELFF. CDR3 in DNA: TGTGCCAGCAGTTACAAGAACACCGGGGAGCTGTTTTTT. V is TRBV6-5 and J is TRBJ2-2; D unresolved. This CDR3 region has 13 residues. Germline-derived CDR1 and CDR2 are MNHEY and SVGAGI. Deletions cut 2 bases from V and 1 base from J, with 2 bases between.